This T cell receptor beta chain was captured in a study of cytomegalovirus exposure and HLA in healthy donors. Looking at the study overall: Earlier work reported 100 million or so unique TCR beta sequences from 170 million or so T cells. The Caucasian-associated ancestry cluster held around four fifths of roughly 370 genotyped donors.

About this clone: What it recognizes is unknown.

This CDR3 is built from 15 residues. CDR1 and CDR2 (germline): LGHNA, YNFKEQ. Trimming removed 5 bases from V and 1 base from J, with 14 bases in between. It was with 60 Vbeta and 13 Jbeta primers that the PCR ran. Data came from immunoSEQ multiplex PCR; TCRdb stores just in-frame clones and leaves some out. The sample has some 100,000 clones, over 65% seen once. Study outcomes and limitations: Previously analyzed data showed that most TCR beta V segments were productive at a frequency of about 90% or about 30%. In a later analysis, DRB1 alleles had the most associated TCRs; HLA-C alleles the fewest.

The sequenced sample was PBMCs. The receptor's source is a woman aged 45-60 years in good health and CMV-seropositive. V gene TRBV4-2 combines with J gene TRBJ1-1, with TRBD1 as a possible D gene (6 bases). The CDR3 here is CASSESWGQNTEAFF. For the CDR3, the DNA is TGTGCCAGCAGCGAGTCGTGGGGGCAGAACACTGAAGCTTTCTTT.